This T cell receptor beta chain was observed in a study of T cell responses to AZD1222 COVID-19 vaccine. Pooling of second doses given at about 4 or about 12 weeks was done. Details on this clone: As yet, its antigen is unknown.

Study results and caveats: There were vaccine-associated CD4 TCRs across spike, dominant at 160-218 and 743-854. Donors were largely white British and mainly female; clonal diversity was possibly underestimated.

The V and J ends lost 0 bases and 2 bases respectively, with 7 bases between them. This CDR3 region has 14 residues. The germline gives CDR1 MRHNA, CDR2 SNTAGT. Generated by immunoSEQ multiplex PCR, the TCRdb table keeps only in-frame clones and is missing some. The profile shows more than 100,000 clones, about 90% of them singletons. The chain carries TRBV6-4 and TRBJ1-1; no definite D call. This TCR was sampled from an adult who received the AZD1222 COVID-19 vaccine. The source was peripheral blood, collected 28 days after the second AZD1222 dose. In DNA, the CDR3 is TGTGCCAGCAGTGACTCCTCAGGAAACACTGAAGCTTTCTTT. Translated: CASSDSSGNTEAFF.